The clone carrying this TCR beta chain was detected a few times. The data were obtained in a study of OX40 agonist ivuxolimab in advanced cancers. In the study overall: All patients had ivuxolimab intravenously every 2 weeks at 0.01 to 10 mg/kg.

This CDR3 has 17 residues. V dropped 1 base and J dropped 2 bases, with 15 bases sitting between them. CDR1 GTSNPN and CDR2 SVGIG come from the germline V gene (reference sequence). Libraries were prepared by immunoSEQ multiplex PCR; TCRdb keeps only in-frame clonotypes and omits some of them. This repertoire shows 40,000 to 45,000 clones, around 91% found once; its top ten account for around 4.6%. The chain has TRBV30 and TRBJ2-6; D is ambiguous. The receptor was isolated from an adult with an advanced solid tumor such as melanoma, head and neck, liver or kidney cancer. Specimen: CD4+ or CD8+ T cells sorted from blood, collected in a trial of the OX40 agonist ivuxolimab. As DNA, the CDR3 is TGTGCCTGGAGTGCCCTCGTCGGCAGCGCTGGGGCCAACGTCCTGACTTTC. Its protein product is CAWSALVGSAGANVLTF.